A selection of T cell receptor beta chains follows, all from one sample in a study of siplizumab effects on memory and regulatory T cells. Libraries were prepared by immunoSEQ multiplex PCR; TCRdb keeps only in-frame clonotypes and omits some of them. The table shows some 120,000 clones, with 90% to 95% occurring only once. The sequenced sample consisted of non-Treg CD4+ T cells sorted from blood. These receptors originate from a human donor in good health. Each CDR3 is given with its conserved first and last residue. The order of the fields is V gene, J gene, D gene, clone size, CDR3 DNA, CDR3 protein. D genes are given only for firm matches. Clone size is shown for a subset of rows, as once, few, many or a class of expanded clone.

>TRBV27|TRBJ2-7|NA|NA
TGTGCCAGCAGTTTTGTGGCAGGGGCCTACGAGCAGTACTTC
CASSFVAGAYEQYF
>TRBV2|TRBJ2-5|TRBD1|NA
TGTGCCAGCAGCAGACAGGGGGGCCAAGAGACCCAGTACTTC
CASSRQGGQETQYF
>TRBV27|TRBJ2-7|TRBD1|NA
TGTGCCAGCAGTTTCAGGACAGGGCTCTCCTACGAGCAGTACTTC
CASSFRTGLSYEQYF
>TRBV14|TRBJ2-3|TRBD2|NA
TGTGCCAGCAGCCAAGCTGGGACTAGCGGGGGCACAGATACGCAGTATTTT
CASSQAGTSGGTDTQYF
>TRBV6-1|TRBJ1-1|NA|NA
TGTGCCAGCAGTGAAGGTCGGGGGCAGGGTTTCTTT
CASSEGRGQGFF
>TRBV11-2|TRBJ1-3|TRBD1|NA
TGTGCCAGCAGGGGAATCAGGGGGCGGCAAAACACCATATATTTT
CASRGIRGRQNTIYF
>TRBV2|TRBJ1-4|NA|NA
TGTGCCAGCAGTATAGGCCTGGGCGAAAAACTGTTTTTT
CASSIGLGEKLFF
>TRBV6-1|TRBJ2-2|NA|once
TGTGCCAGCAGTGTCGAACTTACCGGGGAGCTGTTTTTT
CASSVELTGELFF
>TRBV7-3|TRBJ2-1|NA|NA
TGTGCCAGCTCCAGAATAGGGATCGATGAGCAGTTCTTC
CASSRIGIDEQFF
>TRBV7-2|TRBJ1-1|NA|NA
TGTGCCAGCAGCTTAGCCGGCGGACAGACTGAAGCTTTCTTT
CASSLAGGQTEAFF
>TRBV6-4|TRBJ1-6|NA|NA
TGTGCCAGCACCCAGGACGGGCGGGGGAATTCACCCCTCCACTTT
CASTQDGRGNSPLHF
>TRBV18|TRBJ1-2|NA|NA
TGTGCCAGCTCCACCATTGGGGAAACTAACTATGGCTACACCTTC
CASSTIGETNYGYTF
>TRBV5-1|TRBJ2-7|TRBD1|NA
TGCGCCAGCAGCTTGTTCAGCGCCGGGACAGGTCCCCACGAGCAGTACTTC
CASSLFSAGTGPHEQYF
>TRBV5-1|TRBJ2-3|NA|NA
TGCGCCAGCAGCTTGGGAGGGCCAGGCAGACTCACAGATACGCAGTATTTT
CASSLGGPGRLTDTQYF
>TRBV13|TRBJ2-5|TRBD2|NA
TGTGCCAGCAGCCCCAGATTGTTGGGGGGGCAAGAGACCCAGTACTTC
CASSPRLLGGQETQYF
>TRBV19|TRBJ1-5|TRBD1|NA
TGTGCCAGTATTTACAGGGGAGGCAATCAGCCCCAGCATTTT
CASIYRGGNQPQHF
>TRBV19|TRBJ2-5|NA|NA
TGTGCCAGTAGTAACCGGTACCAAGAGACCCAGTACTTC
CASSNRYQETQYF
>TRBV7-3|TRBJ1-1|NA|NA
TGTGCCAGCAGCTCAACAGGGACTTCGGGAGCTTTCTTT
CASSSTGTSGAFF
>TRBV9|TRBJ2-7|TRBD1|NA
TGTGCCAGCAGCGTAGGGGACAGGGGTCTCTACGAGCAGTACTTC
CASSVGDRGLYEQYF
>TRBV7-9|TRBJ1-1|NA|NA
TGTGCCAGCAGCTTTGCGCGGACTGAAGCTTTCTTT
CASSFARTEAFF
>TRBV6-4|TRBJ2-3|TRBD1|NA
TGTGCCAGCAGTGACTCGACAGGGGGCGCAGATACGCAGTATTTT
CASSDSTGGADTQYF
>TRBV2|TRBJ1-3|TRBD1|NA
TGTGCCAGCACCCCCGGGACAGGGGCTGGAAACACCATATATTTT
CASTPGTGAGNTIYF
>TRBV30|TRBJ2-7|TRBD1|NA
TGTGCCTGGGCCCTTGGGACAGGGCTCTACGAGCAGTACTTC
CAWALGTGLYEQYF
>TRBV7-3|TRBJ1-1|NA|NA
TGTGCCAGCAGCTCCGGCATGAACACTGAAGCTTTCTTT
CASSSGMNTEAFF
>TRBV7-9|TRBJ2-3|TRBD2|NA
TGTGCCAGCAGTAACGCGGGGGGGCCGCTTATAGCGCAGTATTTT
CASSNAGGPLIAQYF
>TRBV5-1|TRBJ2-3|TRBD2|NA
TGCGCCAGCAGCTCAGCTAGCGGGGGGACAACCACAGATACGCAGTATTTT
CASSSASGGTTTDTQYF
>TRBV5-6|TRBJ1-6|NA|once
TGTGCCAGCAGCTTGGGGCAGCCTAATTCACCCCTCCACTTT
CASSLGQPNSPLHF
>TRBV28|TRBJ1-4|NA|NA
TGTGCCAGCAGTTCCTTAGGCGGGCGGCGGGAAAAACTGTTTTTT
CASSSLGGRREKLFF
>TRBV5-1|TRBJ1-4|NA|NA
TGCGCCAGCAGCTTGGACGGATCCGCAACTAATGAAAAACTGTTTTTT
CASSLDGSATNEKLFF
>TRBV27|TRBJ1-1|TRBD1|NA
TGTGCCAGCAGTTTATCGGGGACAGTGAACACTGAAGCTTTCTTT
CASSLSGTVNTEAFF
>TRBV11-3|TRBJ2-7|TRBD1|NA
TGTGCCAGCAGTCGTCGGGACAGGGGAAGGGAGCAGTACTTC
CASSRRDRGREQYF
>TRBV6-5|TRBJ2-1|TRBD2|NA
TGTGCCAGCAGTAGATCTAGCGGGGGGGCTTATGAGCAGTTCTTC
CASSRSSGGAYEQFF
>TRBV9|TRBJ1-1|NA|NA
TGTGCCAGCAGCGTTTCTGGTGGGGGGAACACTGAAGCTTTCTTT
CASSVSGGGNTEAFF
>TRBV7-8|TRBJ1-5|NA|NA
TGTGCCAGCAGCTTAGATCTCAGCAATCAGCCCCAGCATTTT
CASSLDLSNQPQHF
>TRBV7-9|TRBJ2-1|NA|once
TGTGCCAGCAGCTTAAAATCCGGGGCCGATACGAATGAGCAGTTCTTC
CASSLKSGADTNEQFF
>TRBV4-1|TRBJ1-2|TRBD1|NA
TGCGCCAGCAGCCAAACCAGGACAGGGGGAGGCTATGGCTACACCTTC
CASSQTRTGGGYGYTF
>TRBV18|TRBJ1-2|NA|NA
TGTGCCAGCTCACCACCCGAGGAGGGCTTGCATAACTATGGCTACACCTTC
CASSPPEEGLHNYGYTF
>TRBV2|TRBJ1-1|NA|NA
TGTGCCAGCAGTGTCCGAGCAACCAACACTGAAGCTTTCTTT
CASSVRATNTEAFF
>TRBV6-5|TRBJ1-6|TRBD1|NA
TGTGCCAGCGGACAGGGGGTCCCGATTTCACCCCTCCACTTT
CASGQGVPISPLHF
>TRBV19|TRBJ1-3|NA|once
TGTGCCAGTAGGGGGGACACCTACTCTGGAAACACCATATATTTT
CASRGDTYSGNTIYF
>TRBV6-1|TRBJ1-2|TRBD1|NA
TGTGCCAGCAGTGGAAGGGGACAGGGGGCGTATCTCTATGGCTACACCTTC
CASSGRGQGAYLYGYTF
>TRBV19|TRBJ2-3|TRBD2|NA
TGTGCCAGTAGTATTAGCGGGGCTAGCACAGATACGCAGTATTTT
CASSISGASTDTQYF
>TRBV30|TRBJ1-2|TRBD1|NA
TGTGCCTGGACCCGCCCGGGACAGCCCGAAAAAAACTATGGCTACACCTTC
CAWTRPGQPEKNYGYTF
>TRBV7-8|TRBJ2-1|NA|NA
TGTGCCAGCAGCTTATGGGACAACAATGAGCAGTTCTTC
CASSLWDNNEQFF